Listed below are T cell receptor beta chains from one sample, sequenced in a study of shared clonotypes between healthy human individuals. Method: immunoSEQ multiplex PCR; TCRdb's copy keeps in-frame clones and lacks some. This sample has around 2.3 million clones, with 90% to 96% found just once. Sequenced: naive CD4+ T cells sorted from blood. These receptors all stem from a man aged 18 to 30 in good health. Each CDR3 is given with its conserved first and last residue. The D gene is left open where the match is weak. Rows give clone size only sometimes, using once, few, many, or a class for an expanded clone.

TRBJ2-7,NA,TRBV15,NA,TGTGCCACCAGCAGAGATCGGGCAGAGATCTACGAGCAGTACTTC,CATSRDRAEIYEQYF
TRBJ2-3,TRBD1,TRBV6-5,NA,TGTGCCAGCAGTTCCGGGACAGCTTGGACAGATACGCAGTATTTT,CASSSGTAWTDTQYF
TRBJ2-2,TRBD2,TRBV5-1,NA,TGCGCCAGCAGCATACTAGCGGGAGATCCCGGGGAGCTGTTTTTT,CASSILAGDPGELFF
TRBJ2-1,TRBD1,TRBV6-1,once,TGTGCCAGCAGTGCCGGACAGGGGCGGGCCAATGAGCAGTTCTTC,CASSAGQGRANEQFF
TRBJ2-1,TRBD2,TRBV7-6,NA,TGTGCCAGCAGCTTCCTAGCGGGAGTTTGGAATGAGCAGTTCTTC,CASSFLAGVWNEQFF
TRBJ1-1,NA,TRBV29-1,NA,TGCAGCGTTGAACCGGGTAACACTGAAGCTTTCTTT,CSVEPGNTEAFF
TRBJ2-3,NA,TRBV5-4,few,TGTGCCAGCAGCTTGGCGGGGGGCACAGATACGCAGTATTTT,CASSLAGGTDTQYF
TRBJ2-3,NA,TRBV19,NA,TGTGCCAGCTCCCCGGCTAGCACAGATACGCAGTATTTT,CASSPASTDTQYF
TRBJ2-7,NA,TRBV30,NA,TGTGCCTGGAGAAGGATGTCGCGGGGATCTTTCTACGAGCAGTACTTC,CAWRRMSRGSFYEQYF
TRBJ1-1,TRBD1,TRBV7-9,NA,TGTGCCAGCAGCGGAAACAGGGGTTCGGGAGAAGCTTTCTTT,CASSGNRGSGEAFF
TRBJ1-1,NA,TRBV6-6,NA,TGTGCCAGCAGCCTACAGGAAAGTGGCACTGAAGCTTTCTTT,CASSLQESGTEAFF
TRBJ2-7,NA,TRBV7-8,NA,TGTGCCAGCAGCTTAGGGGGCTCCTACTCCTACGAGCAGTACTTC,CASSLGGSYSYEQYF
TRBJ2-2,NA,TRBV11-3,once,TGTGCCAGCAGCTTAGATCTCTATGGAGGGGAGCACGGGGAGCTGTTTTTT,CASSLDLYGGEHGELFF
TRBJ2-1,TRBD1,TRBV5-1,NA,TGCGCCAGCAGCTTTGTGGGACAGTCCTACAATGAGCAGTTCTTC,CASSFVGQSYNEQFF
TRBJ1-1,NA,TRBV29-1,NA,TGCAGCGTTGGGCGGGGGGGAAACACTGAAGCTTTCTTT,CSVGRGGNTEAFF
TRBJ1-1,TRBD1,TRBV5-1,NA,TGCGCCAGCAGCCTGGGACAGGGGATGAACACTGAAGCTTTCTTT,CASSLGQGMNTEAFF
TRBJ2-2,NA,TRBV14,NA,TGTGCCAGCAGCCTCGACTACACCGGGGAGCTGTTTTTT,CASSLDYTGELFF
TRBJ1-3,NA,TRBV10-3,NA,TGTGCCAGCTCAGGGTCTGGAAACACCATATATTTT,CASSGSGNTIYF
TRBJ1-5,NA,TRBV19,NA,TGTGCCAGTAGTATAGATCGGGGAGGTGATAGCAATCAGCCCCAGCATTTT,CASSIDRGGDSNQPQHF
TRBJ2-7,NA,TRBV11-2,NA,TGTGCCAGCAGCTTAAGTCGGCAGGGGTGGGACGAGCAGTACTTC,CASSLSRQGWDEQYF
TRBJ2-1,NA,TRBV9,NA,TGTGCCAGCAGCGGGGTCGCGGTGGTTCGGAATGAGCAGTTCTTC,CASSGVAVVRNEQFF
TRBJ2-5,NA,TRBV15,few,TGTGCCACCAGCAGAGATGACCAGACCCAGTACTTC,CATSRDDQTQYF